Sequencing of this T cell receptor beta chain was carried out in a study of Ad26.COV2.S vaccination and SARS-CoV-2 variants. Using immunoSEQ multiplex PCR, the repertoire was profiled, and TCRdb retains in-frame clones only, with some absent. The sample records a few hundred thousand clones, about 88% being singletons. V lost 5 bases and J lost 0, with 11 bases in between. The CDR3 consists of 15 residues. CDR1 SGHTA and CDR2 FQGNSA come from the germline V gene. The treatment was: roughly 20 received Ad26.COV2.S at low or high dose, single or two shots; 5 received placebo; per-sample allocation not given. Each sample was drawn 63 days after the first injection (of vaccine or placebo).

The rearrangement uses TRBV7-2 and TRBJ1-3; no definite D call. The TCR was taken from a person aged 18-65 years who received the Ad26.COV2.S COVID-19 vaccine or a placebo. The sample consisted of peripheral blood, taken in a trial of Ad26.COV2.S vaccine versus placebo. The CDR3 protein is CASSPRPSSGNTIYF. CDR3 sequence (DNA): TGTGCCAGCAGCCCCCGGCCGAGCTCTGGAAACACCATATATTTT.